This T cell receptor beta chain derives from a study of blood T cell repertoires in COVID-19. This CDR3 comprises 16 residues. Germline V gene data show CDR1 as SGHNT and CDR2 as YENEEA. With 5 bases clipped from V and 5 bases from J, the junction kept 12 bases outside the gene matches. Produced via immunoSEQ multiplex PCR; TCRdb's table is partial and in-frame only. The repertoire consists of around 62,000 clones, with 85% to 95% occurring once and the leading ten covering 2.5% to 3%. This chain joins TRBV11-3 and TRBJ2-3; TRBD1 aligns across 8 bases. This TCR came from a man aged 70 or older with active COVID-19. Sequences were obtained from peripheral blood. CDR3 sequence reads: CASSGRTQGAGDTQYF. CDR3 sequence (DNA): TGTGCCAGCAGCGGGAGAACTCAGGGGGCAGGAGATACGCAGTATTTT.